These T cell receptor beta chains were read from a single sample in a study of cytomegalovirus exposure and HLA in healthy donors. Some clones are missing from TCRdb's copy, which holds only in-frame ones; the method was immunoSEQ multiplex PCR. The data show approximately 79,000 clones, around 79% seen once. The source material was PBMCs. These receptor sequences come from a man aged 40-49 years in good health and CMV-seronegative. Each CDR3 is given with its conserved first and last residue. The order of the fields is V gene, J gene, D gene, clone size, CDR3 protein, CDR3 DNA. D genes are given only for firm matches. Clone size is shown for a subset of rows, as once, few, many or a class of expanded clone.

V: TRBV6-1; J: TRBJ1-1; D: TRBD1; size: NA; CDR3: CASRVTGRTNF; DNA: TGTGCCAGCAGGGTGACAGGGAGAACAAACTTT
V: TRBV2; J: TRBJ2-2; D: NA; size: NA; CDR3: CASHNSGRLDTGELFF; DNA: TGTGCCAGCCACAATTCAGGCCGCCTCGACACCGGGGAGCTGTTTTTT
V: TRBV21-1; J: TRBJ2-1; D: NA; size: NA; CDR3: CASSKVLTSGDNEQFF; DNA: TGTGCCAGCAGCAAAGTCCTAACTAGCGGGGACAATGAGCAGTTCTTC
V: TRBV19; J: TRBJ2-7; D: TRBD2; size: NA; CDR3: CASSMSTSGRGYEQYF; DNA: TGTGCCAGTAGTATGTCAACTAGCGGGAGAGGGTACGAGCAGTACTTC
V: TRBV7-9; J: TRBJ1-2; D: NA; size: NA; CDR3: CASSLSQTGRGYTF; DNA: TGTGCCAGCAGCTTATCACAAACAGGTCGTGGCTACACCTTC
V: TRBV19; J: TRBJ2-4; D: NA; size: once; CDR3: CASSPSSLAKNIQYF; DNA: TGTGCCAGTAGTCCCTCGAGTCTAGCCAAAAACATTCAGTACTTC
V: TRBV15; J: TRBJ2-7; D: TRBD1; size: once; CDR3: CATSRERDSTYEQYF; DNA: TGTGCCACCAGCAGAGAGAGGGACAGCACCTACGAGCAGTACTTC
V: TRBV7-2; J: TRBJ2-7; D: TRBD2; size: few; CDR3: CASSLAIGGRYSYEQYF; DNA: TGTGCCAGCAGCTTAGCGATCGGCGGGAGGTACTCCTACGAGCAGTACTTC
V: TRBV11-2; J: TRBJ2-1; D: NA; size: NA; CDR3: CASSLDSNPNSYNEQFF; DNA: TGTGCCAGCAGCTTAGATTCTAATCCTAACTCCTACAATGAGCAGTTCTTC
V: TRBV27; J: TRBJ1-2; D: NA; size: NA; CDR3: CASRQASYGYTF; DNA: TGTGCCAGCCGACAGGCCAGCTATGGCTACACCTTC
V: TRBV6-5; J: TRBJ1-4; D: NA; size: NA; CDR3: CASSYSGRGGEKLFF; DNA: TGTGCCAGCAGTTACTCGGGGAGGGGGGGTGAAAAACTGTTTTTT
V: TRBV4-1; J: TRBJ2-1; D: TRBD2; size: NA; CDR3: CASSPRISGSSYNEQFF; DNA: TGCGCCAGCAGCCCAAGAATTAGCGGGAGCTCCTACAATGAGCAGTTCTTC
V: TRBV28; J: TRBJ2-7; D: NA; size: NA; CDR3: CASLRSDGGFYEQYF; DNA: TGTGCCAGCTTACGGTCGGACGGGGGTTTCTACGAGCAGTACTTC
V: TRBV6-1; J: TRBJ1-6; D: NA; size: NA; CDR3: CASIQAAVPNSPLHF; DNA: TGTGCCAGCATCCAGGCAGCCGTTCCAAATTCACCCCTCCACTTT
V: TRBV29-1; J: TRBJ1-2; D: NA; size: once; CDR3: CSVENPGLRYGYTF; DNA: TGCAGCGTTGAAAACCCAGGGCTAAGGTATGGCTACACCTTC
V: TRBV5-1; J: TRBJ1-1; D: NA; size: once; CDR3: CASSLQGNSNTEAFF; DNA: TGCGCCAGCAGCTTGCAGGGGAATTCGAACACTGAAGCTTTCTTT
V: TRBV30; J: TRBJ2-7; D: TRBD1; size: NA; CDR3: CAWSSSGQGVSYEQYF; DNA: TGTGCCTGGAGTTCATCTGGACAGGGGGTCTCCTACGAGCAGTACTTC
V: TRBV6-5; J: TRBJ2-7; D: TRBD1; size: NA; CDR3: CASTSGQGATYEQYF; DNA: TGTGCCAGCACCAGCGGACAGGGGGCAACCTACGAGCAGTACTTC
V: TRBV6-6; J: TRBJ2-1; D: NA; size: NA; CDR3: CASSYSGVYNEQFF; DNA: TGTGCCAGCAGTTACTCAGGGGTCTACAATGAGCAGTTCTTC
V: TRBV11-2; J: TRBJ1-6; D: NA; size: NA; CDR3: CASSLDEGTRSPLHF; DNA: TGTGCCAGCAGCTTAGACGAGGGAACAAGATCACCCCTCCACTTT
V: TRBV4-1; J: TRBJ2-1; D: TRBD2; size: NA; CDR3: CASSQKAGTSGHEQFF; DNA: TGCGCCAGCAGCCAGAAGGCGGGGACTAGCGGTCATGAGCAGTTCTTC
V: TRBV7-8; J: TRBJ1-5; D: NA; size: NA; CDR3: CASSRDTGNQPQHF; DNA: TGTGCCAGCAGCCGCGATACAGGCAATCAGCCCCAGCATTTT
V: TRBV5-6; J: TRBJ2-7; D: TRBD2; size: NA; CDR3: CASSRLDLRGGYEQYF; DNA: TGTGCCAGCAGCCGACTGGATCTGCGGGGGGGCTACGAGCAGTACTTC
V: TRBV29-1; J: TRBJ2-5; D: TRBD2; size: NA; CDR3: CSVVASGRAHRETQYF; DNA: TGCAGCGTTGTCGCTAGCGGGAGGGCCCACAGAGAGACCCAGTACTTC
V: TRBV5-4; J: TRBJ2-7; D: NA; size: few; CDR3: CASSDQRNSYEQYF; DNA: TGTGCCAGCAGCGATCAGCGGAACTCCTACGAGCAGTACTTC
V: TRBV5-5; J: TRBJ1-4; D: NA; size: few; CDR3: CASSQTVNIEKLFF; DNA: TGTGCCAGCAGCCAAACAGTAAACATAGAAAAACTGTTTTTT
V: TRBV6-5; J: TRBJ1-2; D: TRBD1; size: medium-sized; CDR3: CASSYSTGASFGYTF; DNA: TGTGCCAGCAGTTACTCGACAGGGGCTAGTTTTGGCTACACCTTC
V: TRBV7-3; J: TRBJ2-1; D: TRBD2; size: NA; CDR3: CASSLRELAPYNEQFF; DNA: TGTGCCAGCAGCTTACGGGAACTAGCGCCGTACAATGAGCAGTTCTTC
V: TRBV30; J: TRBJ2-4; D: TRBD1; size: NA; CDR3: CAWRGQGSIQYF; DNA: TGTGCCTGGAGAGGACAGGGGAGCATTCAGTACTTC
V: TRBV10-2; J: TRBJ2-1; D: NA; size: NA; CDR3: CASSETNNEQFF; DNA: TGCGCCAGCAGTGAAACTAACAATGAGCAGTTCTTC
V: TRBV5-1; J: TRBJ2-5; D: NA; size: NA; CDR3: CASSSGEVLETQYF; DNA: TGCGCCAGCAGCTCGGGGGAGGTATTGGAGACCCAGTACTTC
V: TRBV10-3; J: TRBJ1-1; D: NA; size: NA; CDR3: CAITQGPDMNTEAFF; DNA: TGTGCCATCACACAGGGTCCTGATATGAACACTGAAGCTTTCTTT
V: TRBV4-2; J: TRBJ2-6; D: NA; size: NA; CDR3: CASSPHDRISGANVLTF; DNA: TGTGCCAGCAGCCCCCACGACAGGATCTCTGGGGCCAACGTCCTGACTTTC
V: TRBV6-5; J: TRBJ1-1; D: NA; size: NA; CDR3: CASSYSGGVGTEAFF; DNA: TGTGCCAGCAGTTACTCTGGAGGGGTAGGCACTGAAGCTTTCTTT
V: TRBV6-4; J: TRBJ1-2; D: TRBD1; size: few; CDR3: CASSDGQAAGGYTF; DNA: TGTGCCAGCAGTGACGGACAGGCAGCCGGGGGCTACACCTTC
V: TRBV15; J: TRBJ2-5; D: TRBD1; size: NA; CDR3: CATSRDRTGGHQETQYF; DNA: TGTGCCACCAGCAGAGATCGGACAGGGGGTCATCAAGAGACCCAGTACTTC
V: TRBV18; J: TRBJ2-2; D: NA; size: NA; CDR3: CASSPPVRGTNTGELFF; DNA: TGTGCCAGCTCACCACCCGTCAGGGGCACGAACACCGGGGAGCTGTTTTTT
V: TRBV27; J: TRBJ2-7; D: TRBD2; size: NA; CDR3: CASTPSGGRPYEQYF; DNA: TGTGCCAGCACCCCCTCGGGGGGGCGCCCCTACGAGCAGTACTTC
V: TRBV7-9; J: TRBJ2-2; D: NA; size: few; CDR3: CASSHPGSLNTGELFF; DNA: TGTGCCAGCAGCCACCCAGGGTCCTTGAACACCGGGGAGCTGTTTTTT
V: TRBV5-6; J: TRBJ2-1; D: TRBD2; size: NA; CDR3: CASSRLASNEQFF; DNA: TGTGCCAGCAGCAGACTAGCGAGCAATGAGCAGTTCTTC
V: TRBV7-9; J: TRBJ2-1; D: TRBD1; size: NA; CDR3: CASSPPDRVEGYNEQFF; DNA: TGTGCCAGCAGCCCCCCGGACAGGGTTGAAGGCTACAATGAGCAGTTCTTC
V: TRBV10-3; J: TRBJ2-4; D: NA; size: NA; CDR3: CAISWKGDIQYF; DNA: TGTGCCATCAGTTGGAAGGGAGACATTCAGTACTTC
V: TRBV28; J: TRBJ2-1; D: NA; size: NA; CDR3: CASSLGGSYNEQFF; DNA: TGTGCCAGCAGCCTCGGGGGATCCTACAATGAGCAGTTCTTC
V: TRBV25-1; J: TRBJ1-1; D: NA; size: NA; CDR3: CASSEPTMNTEAFF; DNA: TGTGCCAGCAGTGAACCCACAATGAACACTGAAGCTTTCTTT
V: TRBV7-3; J: TRBJ2-3; D: NA; size: NA; CDR3: CASSLAGRSDTQYF; DNA: TGTGCCAGCAGCTTGGCCGGGAGATCCGATACGCAGTATTTT
V: TRBV25-1; J: TRBJ2-1; D: NA; size: few; CDR3: CASRRGGISYNEQFF; DNA: TGTGCCAGCAGGAGGGGGGGAATCTCCTACAATGAGCAGTTCTTC
V: TRBV19; J: TRBJ2-1; D: NA; size: NA; CDR3: CASSILGLTNNEQFF; DNA: TGTGCCAGTAGTATTCTTGGACTAACCAACAATGAGCAGTTCTTC
V: TRBV10-3; J: TRBJ2-3; D: TRBD1; size: NA; CDR3: CAISESSGQVTDTQYF; DNA: TGTGCCATCAGTGAGTCCTCGGGACAGGTCACAGATACGCAGTATTTT
V: TRBV2; J: TRBJ2-7; D: TRBD2; size: NA; CDR3: CASSAREGSYEQYF; DNA: TGTGCCAGCAGTGCCCGGGAGGGCTCCTACGAGCAGTACTTC
V: TRBV28; J: TRBJ1-1; D: NA; size: NA; CDR3: CASSFSGDGTTEAFF; DNA: TGTGCCAGCAGTTTTAGCGGGGATGGGACGACTGAAGCTTTCTTT
V: TRBV7-9; J: TRBJ2-6; D: TRBD2; size: NA; CDR3: CASSWTGGGTSSGANVLTF; DNA: TGTGCCAGCAGCTGGACGGGGGGAGGGACCTCCTCTGGGGCCAACGTCCTGACTTTC
V: TRBV6-5; J: TRBJ1-3; D: TRBD1; size: NA; CDR3: CASSYSTGAGNTIYF; DNA: TGTGCCAGCAGTTATTCTACAGGGGCTGGAAACACCATATATTTT
V: TRBV6-1; J: TRBJ1-3; D: NA; size: NA; CDR3: CASGAVSGNTIYF; DNA: TGTGCCAGCGGGGCAGTCTCTGGAAACACCATATATTTT
V: TRBV19; J: TRBJ1-2; D: NA; size: NA; CDR3: CASSKFPQDNYGYTF; DNA: TGTGCCAGTAGTAAGTTCCCGCAGGATAACTATGGCTACACCTTC
V: TRBV19; J: TRBJ1-1; D: NA; size: once; CDR3: CASRTGASNTEAFF; DNA: TGTGCCAGCCGTACTGGGGCCTCGAACACTGAAGCTTTCTTT